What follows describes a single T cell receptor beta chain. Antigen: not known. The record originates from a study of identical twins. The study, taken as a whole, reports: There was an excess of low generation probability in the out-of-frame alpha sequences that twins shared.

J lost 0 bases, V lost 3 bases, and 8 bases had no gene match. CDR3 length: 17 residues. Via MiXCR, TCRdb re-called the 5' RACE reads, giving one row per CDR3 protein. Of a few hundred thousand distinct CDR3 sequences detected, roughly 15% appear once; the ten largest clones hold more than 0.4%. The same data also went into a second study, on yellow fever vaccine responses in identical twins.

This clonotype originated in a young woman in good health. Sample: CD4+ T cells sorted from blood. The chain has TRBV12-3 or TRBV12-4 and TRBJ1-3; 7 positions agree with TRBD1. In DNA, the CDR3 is TGTGCCAGCAGTTTTGGGAACAGGGGCCGCTCTGGAAACACCATATATTTT. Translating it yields CASSFGNRGRSGNTIYF.